Given below is one TCR beta chain in context. The sample comes from a study of blood T cell repertoires in COVID-19. The protocol was immunoSEQ multiplex PCR, while the TCRdb copy is restricted to in-frame clones and leaves out a portion. Here the sample spans over 250,000 clones, around 89% being singletons. CDR3 length equals 14 residues. The trim removed 3 bases at V and 8 bases at J, leaving 3 bases unmatched. Germline CDR1 reads SGHAT; CDR2 reads FQNNGV. This sequence was found in a woman in her late teens or twenties who had recovered from COVID-19. The chain carries TRBV11-2 and TRBJ1-4, with 10 bases aligning to TRBD1. Sequenced material: PBMCs or T cells enriched from blood (not recorded which). The CDR3 reads CASSLGQGWEKLFF. The CDR3 nucleotides read TGTGCCAGCAGCTTGGGACAGGGGTGGGAAAAACTGTTTTTT. The complete variable domain, with remaining parts taken from reference TRBV11-2 and TRBJ1-4, reads EAGVAQSPRYKIIEKRQSVAFWCNPISGHATLYWYQQILGQGPKLLIQFQNNGVVDDSQLPKDRFSAERLKGVDSTLKIQPAKLEDSAVYLCASSLGQGWEKLFFGSGTQLSVL.